This T cell receptor beta chain stems from a study of PD-1 blockade in classical Hodgkin lymphoma. V shed 4 bases and J 0 bases; nucleotides not matched to a gene: 5. This CDR3 has 16 amino acids. The germline CDR1 and CDR2 sequences are SGHNT and YYREEE (reference sequence). Time point indicated: newly diagnosed, previously untreated cHL patient sample. The authors compared against newly diagnosed, untreated classical Hodgkin lymphoma PBMCs. Assay used: immunoSEQ multiplex PCR; TCRdb lists only in-frame clones, some missing. The sample contains tens of thousands of clones, just over 90% of which appear only once.

The sample taken for sequencing was peripheral blood mononuclear cells (PBMCs). This rearrangement joins TRBV5-4 to TRBJ1-4; 8 nucleotides match TRBD1. The sequence was obtained from a human donor with classical Hodgkin lymphoma. CDR3 sequence (DNA): TGTGCCAGCAGCCCAGGGGGCGATCCAACTAATGAAAAACTGTTTTTT. Translation gives CASSPGGDPTNEKLFF.